What follows is one T cell receptor beta chain and its context. Its antigen is undetermined. This sample is part of a study of cytomegalovirus exposure and HLA in healthy donors. The CDR3 runs to 16 residues. J gave up 4 bases and V 4 bases, and 8 bases lay outside the gene matches. Germline V gives CDR1 SGHDN, CDR2 FVKESK. The study's findings and limits: TCR association rates varied by HLA locus in a later analysis, with DRB1 highest and HLA-C lowest. When presence/absence was analysed, sequencing depth was taken to be roughly uniform across donors. Prior analysis indicated that the majority of TCR beta V segments exhibited productivity approximately 90% or approximately 30% of the time.

In the PCR, 60 Vbeta and 13 Jbeta primers were used. The protocol was immunoSEQ multiplex PCR, while the TCRdb copy is restricted to in-frame clones and leaves out a portion. This sample lists roughly 35,000 clones; its ten largest clones have around 3.3%. This receptor was identified in a woman between 40 and 55 years old in good health and CMV-seropositive. Sequencing was done on a sample of PBMCs. V and J are TRBV14 and TRBJ2-5; the match to TRBD2 covers 11 bases. CDR3 protein: CASSRFVAGGGETQYF. Written as DNA, the CDR3 is TGTGCCAGCAGCCGGTTCGTAGCGGGAGGGGGAGAGACCCAGTACTTC.